This T cell receptor beta chain was sequenced for a study of regulatory T cells in long-lasting Graves disease (TCRdb year 2021). In the study overall: Antithyroid drugs had been taken for less than 3 months by newly diagnosed Graves' disease patients. Persistent Graves' disease patients were compared with newly diagnosed Graves' disease patients by peripheral blood TCR sequencing and RNA sequencing. The study took place in China and was registered as a clinical trial. A total of about 33 samples were covered by TCR sequencing, comprising some 13 persistent and roughly 20 newly diagnosed Graves' disease patients.

The sample's time point label is to be understood as: newly diagnosed GD, antithyroid drugs for less than 3 months. For both TCR sequencing and RNA sequencing, RNA was extracted from PBMCs using TRIzol. The diagnosis of Graves' disease was made according to American Thyroid Association guidelines. Recruitment of patients was carried out at an endocrinology department in Xi'an, China. Each patient gave approximately 9 milliliters of peripheral blood, collected in an EDTA anticoagulant tube. Ficoll Paque Plus density gradient separation was used to isolate PBMCs, and no further T cell sorting was performed. RNA quality was checked with an Agilent 2100 Bioanalyzer and agarose gel, and concentration with a NanoDrop 2000. Only a few counts were recorded for this clonotype. Its binding antigen is unknown. Base qualities are not provided; no much larger clone lies one nucleotide away. The library was built by means of multiplex PCR. The instrument given in TCRdb is Illumina HiSeq 4000. CDR3 regions were amplified by Arm-PCR with iRepertoire HTBI primers to construct TCR beta libraries. Before sequencing, the PCR products went through gel purification. The original methods were these. Gene usage analysis of CDR3 amino acid clonotypes used the 55 to 80 TRBV and fewer than 15 TRBJ segments found across samples. COPE and FqMerger were used to merge filtered high-quality paired reads into contigs. Contigs were aligned with BLAST to IMGT TRBV, TRBD and TRBJ reference genes, and CDR3 was defined per IMGT. Highly expanded clones were defined as clonotypes with a frequency above 0.1%. Shannon entropy was used to measure repertoire diversity, and the Gini coefficient was used to measure V-J evenness. A clonotype found in more than one individual was treated as public. TCRdb took the public reads, trimmed them with fastp at Q25, ran MiXCR for clone calling and kept in-frame beta chains. Each CDR3 protein appears once, grouped with its most common genes and DNA. TCRdb's processing, not the authors', yielded these V and J calls. The sample table holds about 420,000 distinct CDR3 sequences, of which about a sixth were seen once. The ten largest clones add up to about 23% of the sample.

What the authors observed across the whole study: Sequencing and analysis were limited to the TCR beta chain. Persistent patients shared more public clonotypes among themselves (more than 2,500) than newly diagnosed patients did (about 900). The authors noted that the small sample size was a limitation that may lower accuracy. Lower TCR Shannon entropy and fewer highly expanded clones were observed in persistent Graves' disease patients than in newly diagnosed patients, which suggested clonal expansion. Because the primary lesion, thyroid tissue, could not be accessed, the study looked at peripheral blood alone.

This sample was also put to use in a study of T cells in Graves' hyperthyroidism and ophthalmopathy. The second study also describes: Stable Graves' hyperthyroidism was defined as no progression to ophthalmopathy during 18 months of follow-up. Hyperthyroidism patients were newly diagnosed, with disease duration under 2 months, and aged 18 to 65 years. The study excluded patients with uncontrolled infections, other autoimmune diseases, pregnancy or lactation. Diagnoses relied on clinical symptoms, serum thyroxine and TRAb, thyroid ultrasound and orbital computed tomography. A first-round RT-PCR of the TCR CDR3 used the HTBI primer set with the Qiagen OneStep RT-PCR kit. Blood samples also contained most of the expanded thyroid clonotypes (frequency above 0.001), which suggests that blood repertoires may reflect thyroid immune responses. A model built on a 13 V-J signature distinguished ophthalmopathy from stable hyperthyroidism, reaching around 90% sensitivity and around 82% specificity in cross-validation and 80%/75% in testing. In validation, progression to ophthalmopathy was predicted by the model with 70.59% sensitivity and 72% to 80% specificity, a median of approximately 6.5 months before onset. To identify distinguishing TCR V-J signatures, a discovery cohort of around 100 patients was used, comprising under 45 with Graves' ophthalmopathy and approximately 57 with stable Graves' hyperthyroidism. Prospective prediction of ophthalmopathy was tested in an independent validation cohort consisting of roughly 19 hyperthyroidism patients and around 16 patients who later progressed to ophthalmopathy. The 100 or so discovery patients were randomly divided into training and test sets at a 7:3 ratio. Thyroid tissue and blood T-cell repertoires from about six Graves' hyperthyroidism patients were also compared in the study. After blood sampling, hyperthyroidism patients were treated with methimazole at a starting dose of 30 mg daily, and ophthalmopathy patients were treated with high-dose intravenous methylprednisolone. Libraries were constructed in a second round of multiplex PCR, after which size selection and purification were carried out. The libraries were sequenced on an Illumina HiSeq2000 using paired-end 100 bp reads. SOAPnuke was used to process the raw data, with reads discarded if the reads contained adapters or uncalled bases, had a mean Phred below 15, or lacked an exact constant-primer or identifier match. COPE v1.2.5 was used to merge the high-quality paired reads, and each unique nucleotide sequence was defined as a clonotype. MiTCR v1.1 was used to align clonotypes to the IMGT TRBV, TRBD and TRBJ reference segments. The analysis was restricted to V-J combinations with a frequency above 0.0001, which together covered 99.2% of the repertoires. The TCS score was defined as F50 (clonal expansion) divided by E x V (chaos), with BLOSUM62-based TCRdist calculated between CDR3 peptides within each V-J. Welch's t-statistics and random forest reduced around 520 V-J features to fewer than 15, which were used in a naive Bayes classifier (R e1071). Sample size was not statistically predetermined, and blinding of investigators to group allocation was not performed. TCR Vbeta CDR3 sequencing of 140 or so peripheral blood samples (roughly 43 ophthalmopathy, 75 to 85 hyperthyroidism and some 17 progressor patients) is reported in the paper.

The receptor was derived from a woman aged 18-35 years with Graves disease. Donor details come from another sample of the same person, matched by shared clones. Material: peripheral blood mononuclear cells (PBMCs), obtained at new diagnosis, from a patient treated with antithyroid drugs.

For the CDR3, the sequence is CASSEREAGNEQFF. The DNA sequence is as follows: TGCGCCAGCAGTGAGCGGGAGGCTGGGAATGAGCAGTTCTTC. The sequence is built from TRBV10-1 and TRBJ2-1, with 7 junctional bases fitting TRBD2. V trim: 2 bases; J trim: 7 bases; unmatched bases: 5. From its cysteine to its phenylalanine, the CDR3 spans 14 amino acids. The entry retains the CDR3 DNA only, 42 bases that are in frame from base 1. CDR1 and CDR2 (WNHNN, SYGVQD) derive from the germline V gene (reference sequence).